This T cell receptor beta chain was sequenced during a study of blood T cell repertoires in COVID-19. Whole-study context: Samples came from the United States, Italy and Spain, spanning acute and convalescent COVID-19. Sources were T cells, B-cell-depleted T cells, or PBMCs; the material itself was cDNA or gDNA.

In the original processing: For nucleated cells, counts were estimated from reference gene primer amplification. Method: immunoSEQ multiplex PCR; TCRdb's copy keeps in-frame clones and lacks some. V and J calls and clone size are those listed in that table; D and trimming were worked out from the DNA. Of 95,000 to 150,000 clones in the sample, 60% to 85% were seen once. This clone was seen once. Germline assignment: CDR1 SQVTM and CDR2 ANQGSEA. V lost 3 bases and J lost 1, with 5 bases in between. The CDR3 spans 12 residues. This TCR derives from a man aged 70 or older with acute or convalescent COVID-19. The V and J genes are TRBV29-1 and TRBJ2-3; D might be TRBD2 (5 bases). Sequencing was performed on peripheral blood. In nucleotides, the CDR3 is TGCAGCGTTGATAGCGGCACAGATACGCAGTATTTT. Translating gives CSVDSGTDTQYF.